These 9 T cell receptor beta chains were all obtained from the same sample, sequenced in a study of T cell responses to AZD1222 COVID-19 vaccine. The assay was immunoSEQ multiplex PCR, and TCRdb's table has in-frame clones only and misses some. The table has about 110,000 clones, around 90% seen once; the top ten hold 6.5% to 10%. Here the sequenced sample was peripheral blood, taken 28 days after the second AZD1222 dose. These receptors were collected from an adult who received the AZD1222 COVID-19 vaccine.

This clone was counted a single time. The V call is TRBV3-1 (or the pseudogene TRBV3-2), the J call TRBJ2-3, with 10 bases lining up with TRBD2. The CDR3 is made up of 18 amino acids. Looked up from germline, CDR1 is LGHDT and CDR2 is YNNKEL (reference sequence). The V and J ends lost 1 base and 4 bases, in that order; junction bases with no gene match: 11. The CDR3 DNA reads as TGTGCCAGCAGCCAAGCCTCGCGGCTAGCGGGGGAGGCAGATACGCAGTATTTT. It translates to CASSQASRLAGEADTQYF.

The chain carries TRBV29-1 and TRBJ1-1; D unclear. Germline lookup yields CDR1 SQVTM and CDR2 ANQGSEA. CDR3 length equals 13 residues. CDR3 sequence reads: CTSQQHMNTEAFF. The CDR3 bases are TGCACAAGCCAACAGCACATGAACACTGAAGCTTTCTTT.

This clone was recorded only once. The chain has TRBV9 and TRBJ2-7; no clear D. The CDR3 has 15 residues. Germline-derived CDR1 and CDR2 are SGDLS and YYNGEE. Trimming removed 0 bases from V and 2 bases from J, with 12 bases in between. This CDR3 reads CASSVGEAAAYEQYF. In nucleotides, the CDR3 is TGTGCCAGCAGCGTAGGGGAAGCAGCTGCCTACGAGCAGTACTTC.

The V and J genes are TRBV11-2 and TRBJ2-5; the D gene is possibly TRBD2 (5 bases). The CDR3 consists of 14 residues. Looked up from germline, CDR1 is SGHAT and CDR2 is FQNNGV. V was pared by 6 bases and J by 4 bases, with 15 bases between. The CDR3 nucleotides are TGTGCCAGCAGAACCCCTCGGGGTGGAGAGACCCAGTACTTC. Its protein is CASRTPRGGETQYF. Full variable domain (outside the CDR3, taken from reference TRBV11-2 and TRBJ2-5): EAGVAQSPRYKIIEKRQSVAFWCNPISGHATLYWYQQILGQGPKLLIQFQNNGVVDDSQLPKDRFSAERLKGVDSTLKIQPAKLEDSAVYLCASRTPRGGETQYFGPGTRLLVL.

This clone was observed a handful of times. J is TRBJ1-3 and V is TRBV9; D is possibly TRBD1 (5 bases). Germline V CDR1 and CDR2: SGDLS, YYNGEE. This CDR3 region has 16 residues. V was cut by 3 bases and J by 2 bases, with 15 bases left in between. Here the CDR3 DNA reads TGTGCCAGCAGCGGAGGTAGGAGGGGCACTGGAAACACCATATATTTT. Amino acids: CASSGGRRGTGNTIYF.

V usage is TRBV7-9 and J usage is TRBJ2-4, with 9 bases fitting TRBD1. The V segment lost 3 bases and the J segment 8 bases; nucleotides outside the gene matches: 5. The CDR3 is 14 amino acids. CDR1 is SEHNR and CDR2 is FQNEAQ in the germline V gene (reference sequence). The CDR3 spells CASSFSGQGYIQYF. In DNA, the CDR3 is TGTGCCAGCAGCTTTTCGGGACAGGGATACATTCAGTACTTC.

DNA of the CDR3: TGTGCCAGCAGCGTCAGGCGTCCGGTGAACACTGAAGCTTTCTTT. Translation: CASSVRRPVNTEAFF. The chain employs TRBV7-2 and TRBJ1-1, with no clear D. Germline assignment: CDR1 SGHTA and CDR2 FQGNSA. This CDR3 has 15 amino acids. Trimming took off 5 bases at V and 0 bases at J, with 13 bases between the two ends.

The V and J genes are TRBV4-1 and TRBJ1-2; no firm D call. Germline V lookup: CDR1 MGHRA, CDR2 YSYEKL. This CDR3 region has 13 residues. Trimming took 2 bases from V and 1 from J, leaving 5 bases between them. The CDR3 loop is CASSQSDNYGYTF. The CDR3, as DNA: TGCGCCAGCAGCCAATCCGATAACTATGGCTACACCTTC.

The rearrangement uses TRBV27 and TRBJ2-1; 13 bases are a match to TRBD2. Germline V lookup: CDR1 MNHEY, CDR2 SMNVEV (reference sequence). V shed 5 bases and J 6 bases; nucleotides not matched to a gene: 4. The CDR3 contains 15 residues. For the CDR3, the DNA is TGTGCCAGCAGTCTTACTAGCGGGGGGGTCAATGAGCAGTTCTTC. Its protein is CASSLTSGGVNEQFF.